This is a list of T cell receptor beta chains from one sample in a study of CD8+ T cells in alopecia areata. Using immunoSEQ multiplex PCR, the repertoire was profiled, and TCRdb retains in-frame clones only, with some absent. The repertoire has under 200,000 clones, less than 70% of them found once; the top ten carry approximately 0.91%. Sequencing was performed on CD4+ T cells sorted from blood, taken at week 4, from a patient treated with tofacitinib. These receptors were obtained from a human donor with alopecia areata. Both conserved end residues are part of each CDR3. The D gene is left open where the match is weak. Rows may omit the clone size; those that give it use once, few, many or a size class.

CDR3 protein,CDR3 DNA,J gene,V gene,clone size,D gene
CASSLSGQGDETQYF,TGTGCCAGCAGTTTATCGGGACAGGGAGACGAGACCCAGTACTTC,TRBJ2-5,TRBV27,-,TRBD1
CASRRDQETQYF,TGCGCCAGCAGACGAGACCAAGAGACCCAGTACTTC,TRBJ2-5,TRBV5-1,-,-
CATSRGLSDRGYEQYF,TGTGCCACCAGCAGAGGTCTATCGGACAGGGGCTACGAGCAGTACTTC,TRBJ2-7,TRBV15,-,TRBD1
CASSKGTGGEKLFF,TGTGCCAGCAGCAAGGGGACAGGGGGAGAAAAACTGTTTTTT,TRBJ1-4,TRBV9,-,TRBD1
CASSSSGGTEAFF,TGTGCCAGCAGCTCCTCAGGGGGCACTGAAGCTTTCTTT,TRBJ1-1,TRBV7-3,few,TRBD1
CAWSVRGGQTQYF,TGTGCCTGGAGTGTAAGGGGGGGACAGACCCAGTACTTC,TRBJ2-5,TRBV30,-,-
CSADTGYTF,TGCAGCGCCGACACCGGCTACACCTTC,TRBJ1-2,TRBV29-1,few,-
CASSHIGRDRYNEQFF,TGCGCCAGCAGCCACATAGGAAGGGACCGGTACAATGAGCAGTTCTTC,TRBJ2-1,TRBV4-1,-,-
CASSLKTPQSHEQYF,TGTGCCAGCAGCCTAAAGACGCCCCAGAGCCACGAGCAGTACTTC,TRBJ2-7,TRBV6-5,-,-
CAWSVGGVGYGYTF,TGTGCCTGGAGTGTAGGGGGGGTCGGCTATGGCTACACCTTC,TRBJ1-2,TRBV30,-,-
CASSQEGRGAYNQPQHF,TGTGCCAGCAGCCAAGAAGGGCGGGGGGCCTACAATCAGCCCCAGCATTTT,TRBJ1-5,TRBV4-2,once,-
CSVLQAGTDTQYF,TGCAGCGTTTTGCAGGCCGGCACAGATACGCAGTATTTT,TRBJ2-3,TRBV29-1,-,-
CASSQDRLAGGFWLNEQFF,TGCGCCAGCAGCCAAGATAGGCTAGCGGGGGGGTTTTGGCTCAATGAGCAGTTCTTC,TRBJ2-1,TRBV4-3,-,TRBD2
CASSYTGWEQFF,TGTGCCAGCAGTTACACGGGGTGGGAGCAGTTCTTC,TRBJ2-1,TRBV6-6,-,-
CAWIGTGWTGANVLTF,TGTGCCTGGATAGGGACAGGGTGGACTGGGGCCAACGTCCTGACTTTC,TRBJ2-6,TRBV30,-,TRBD1
CASSPPDRLNTGELFF,TGTGCCAGCTCACCACCCGACAGGTTGAACACCGGGGAGCTGTTTTTT,TRBJ2-2,TRBV18,few,-
CSGARQETQYF,TGCAGTGGGGCAAGACAAGAGACCCAGTACTTC,TRBJ2-5,TRBV20-1,-,-
CAWSPSPGYTF,TGTGCCTGGAGTCCCTCCCCTGGCTACACCTTC,TRBJ1-2,TRBV30,-,-
CASSVEAAEGPQHF,TGTGCCAGCAGCGTAGAGGCAGCCGAAGGGCCCCAGCATTTT,TRBJ1-5,TRBV9,-,-
CSAPWGNTIYF,TGCAGTGCTCCCTGGGGAAACACCATATATTTT,TRBJ1-3,TRBV20-1,-,-